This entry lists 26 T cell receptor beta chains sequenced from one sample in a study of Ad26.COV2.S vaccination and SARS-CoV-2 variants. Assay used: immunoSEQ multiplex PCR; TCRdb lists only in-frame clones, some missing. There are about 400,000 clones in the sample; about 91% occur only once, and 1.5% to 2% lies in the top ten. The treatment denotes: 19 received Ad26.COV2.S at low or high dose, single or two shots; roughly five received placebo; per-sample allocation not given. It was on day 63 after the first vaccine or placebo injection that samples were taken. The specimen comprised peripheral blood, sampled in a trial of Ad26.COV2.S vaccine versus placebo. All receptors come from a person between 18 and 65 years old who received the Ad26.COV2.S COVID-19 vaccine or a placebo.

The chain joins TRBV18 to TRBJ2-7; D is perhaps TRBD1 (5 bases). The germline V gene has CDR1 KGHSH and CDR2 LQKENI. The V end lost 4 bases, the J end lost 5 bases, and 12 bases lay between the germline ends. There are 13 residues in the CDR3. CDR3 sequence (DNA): TGTGCCAGCTCACGGGGCGCGATCGACGAGCAGTACTTC. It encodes CASSRGAIDEQYF.

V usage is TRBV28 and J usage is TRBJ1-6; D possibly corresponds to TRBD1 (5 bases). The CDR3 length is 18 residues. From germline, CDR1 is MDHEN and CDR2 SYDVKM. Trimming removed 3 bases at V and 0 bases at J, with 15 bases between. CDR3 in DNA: TGTGCCAGCAGTTTTCCACGGACATTGAGCTCCTATAATTCACCCCTCCACTTT. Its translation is CASSFPRTLSSYNSPLHF.

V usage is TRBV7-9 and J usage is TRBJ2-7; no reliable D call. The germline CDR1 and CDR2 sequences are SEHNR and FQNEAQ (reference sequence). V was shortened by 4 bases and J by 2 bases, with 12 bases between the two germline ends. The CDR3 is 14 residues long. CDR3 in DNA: TGTGCCAGCAGCTCCGGCGCAGGAACCTACGAGCAGTACTTC. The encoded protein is CASSSGAGTYEQYF.

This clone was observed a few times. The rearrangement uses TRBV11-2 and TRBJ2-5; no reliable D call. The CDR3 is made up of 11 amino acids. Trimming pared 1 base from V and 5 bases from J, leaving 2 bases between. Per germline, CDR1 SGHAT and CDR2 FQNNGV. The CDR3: CASSLVETQYF. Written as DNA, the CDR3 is TGTGCCAGCAGCTTAGTGGAGACCCAGTACTTC. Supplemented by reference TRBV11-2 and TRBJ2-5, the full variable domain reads EAGVAQSPRYKIIEKRQSVAFWCNPISGHATLYWYQQILGQGPKLLIQFQNNGVVDDSQLPKDRFSAERLKGVDSTLKIQPAKLEDSAVYLCASSLVETQYFGPGTRLLVL.

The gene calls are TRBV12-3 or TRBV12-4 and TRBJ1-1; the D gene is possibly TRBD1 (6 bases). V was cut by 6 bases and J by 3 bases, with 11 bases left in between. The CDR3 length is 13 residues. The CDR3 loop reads CASSRKGDTEAFF. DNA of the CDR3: TGTGCCAGCAGCCGTAAGGGGGACACTGAAGCTTTCTTT.

The CDR3 bases are TGTGCCAGTAGTATAGTACCCTCAATTTTCTTCTTGGGGAATGAGCAGTTCTTC. Translation: CASSIVPSIFFLGNEQFF. The chain carries TRBV19 and TRBJ2-1, with no clear D. The germline gives CDR1 LNHDA, CDR2 SQIVND (reference sequence). The V end was cut by 1 base, the J end by 7 bases, with 23 bases between. This CDR3 spans 18 amino acids.

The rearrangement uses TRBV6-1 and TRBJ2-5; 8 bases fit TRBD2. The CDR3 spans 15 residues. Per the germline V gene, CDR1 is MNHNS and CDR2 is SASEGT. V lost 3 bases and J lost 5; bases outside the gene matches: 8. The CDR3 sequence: CASSDRWLAGETQYF. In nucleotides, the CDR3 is TGTGCCAGCAGTGACAGGTGGCTAGCGGGTGAGACCCAGTACTTC.

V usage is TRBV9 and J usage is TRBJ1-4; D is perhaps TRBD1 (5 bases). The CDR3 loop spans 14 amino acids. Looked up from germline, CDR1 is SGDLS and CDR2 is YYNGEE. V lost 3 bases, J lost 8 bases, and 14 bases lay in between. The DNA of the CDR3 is TGTGCCAGCAGCGCCCCAGGACGGGGGGAAAAACTGTTTTTT. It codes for CASSAPGRGEKLFF.

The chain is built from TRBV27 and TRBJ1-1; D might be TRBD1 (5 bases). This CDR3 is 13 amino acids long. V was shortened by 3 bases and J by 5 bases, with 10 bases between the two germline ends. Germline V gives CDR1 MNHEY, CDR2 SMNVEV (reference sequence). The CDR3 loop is CASSFGGGTEAFF. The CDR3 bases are TGTGCCAGCAGTTTTGGTGGGGGGACTGAAGCTTTCTTT.

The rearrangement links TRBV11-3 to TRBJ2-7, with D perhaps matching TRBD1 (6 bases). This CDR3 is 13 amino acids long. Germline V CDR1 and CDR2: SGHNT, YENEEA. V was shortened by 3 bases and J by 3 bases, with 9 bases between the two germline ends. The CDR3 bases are TGTGCCAGCAGCTTCGGACAGCTCTACGAGCAGTACTTC. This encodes CASSFGQLYEQYF.

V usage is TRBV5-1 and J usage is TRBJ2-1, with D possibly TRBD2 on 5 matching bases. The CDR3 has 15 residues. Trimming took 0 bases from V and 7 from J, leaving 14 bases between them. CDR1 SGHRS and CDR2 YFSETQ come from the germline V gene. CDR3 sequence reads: CASSLERLGGNEQFF. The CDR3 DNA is TGCGCCAGCAGCTTGGAACGACTGGGCGGGAATGAGCAGTTCTTC.

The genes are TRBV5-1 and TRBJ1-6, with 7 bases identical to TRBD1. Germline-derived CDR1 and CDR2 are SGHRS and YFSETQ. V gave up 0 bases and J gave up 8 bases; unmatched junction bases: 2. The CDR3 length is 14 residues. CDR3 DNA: TGCGCCAGCAGCTTGGGGACAGGTTATTCACCCCTCCACTTT. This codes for CASSLGTGYSPLHF.

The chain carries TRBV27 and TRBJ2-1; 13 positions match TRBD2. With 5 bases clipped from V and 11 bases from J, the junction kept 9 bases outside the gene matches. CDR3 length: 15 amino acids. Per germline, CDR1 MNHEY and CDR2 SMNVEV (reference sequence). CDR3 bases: TGTGCCAGCAGTCTCGGGACTAGCGGGGCCTCGAAGCAGTTCTTC. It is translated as CASSLGTSGASKQFF.

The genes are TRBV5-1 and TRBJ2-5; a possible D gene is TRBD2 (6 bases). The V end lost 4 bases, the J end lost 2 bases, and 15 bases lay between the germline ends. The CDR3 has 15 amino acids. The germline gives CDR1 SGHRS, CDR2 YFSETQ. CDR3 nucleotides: TGCGCCAGCAGCGTTGGGGGGAGGAGACAAGAGACCCAGTACTTC. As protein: CASSVGGRRQETQYF.

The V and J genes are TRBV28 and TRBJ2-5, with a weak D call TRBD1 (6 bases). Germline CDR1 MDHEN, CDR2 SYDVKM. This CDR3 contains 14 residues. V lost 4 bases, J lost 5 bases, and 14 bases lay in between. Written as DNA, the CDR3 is TGTGCCAGCAGTTCTCCAGGACAGATGGAGACCCAGTACTTC. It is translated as CASSSPGQMETQYF.

Written as DNA, the CDR3 is TGTGCCAGTAGTCCGGACAGGGCCTCCTACGAGCAGTACTTC. As protein: CASSPDRASYEQYF. The V call is TRBV19, the J call TRBJ2-7; 8 bases align to TRBD1. The CDR3 contains 14 residues. Germline V gives CDR1 LNHDA, CDR2 SQIVND (reference sequence). Trimming cost V 5 bases and J 0 bases; bases outside gene matches: 3.

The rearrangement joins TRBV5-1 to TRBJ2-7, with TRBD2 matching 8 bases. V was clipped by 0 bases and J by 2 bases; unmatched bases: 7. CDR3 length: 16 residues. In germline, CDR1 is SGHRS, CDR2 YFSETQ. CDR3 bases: TGCGCCAGCAGCTTGGTTCATGCGGGAGGCCCCTACGAGCAGTACTTC. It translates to CASSLVHAGGPYEQYF.

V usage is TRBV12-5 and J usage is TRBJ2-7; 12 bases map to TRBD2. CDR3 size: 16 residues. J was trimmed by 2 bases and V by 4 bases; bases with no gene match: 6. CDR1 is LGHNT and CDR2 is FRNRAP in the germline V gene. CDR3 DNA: TGTGCTAGTGGTTCCATACTAGCGGGGGGAGCCTACGAGCAGTACTTC. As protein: CASGSILAGGAYEQYF.

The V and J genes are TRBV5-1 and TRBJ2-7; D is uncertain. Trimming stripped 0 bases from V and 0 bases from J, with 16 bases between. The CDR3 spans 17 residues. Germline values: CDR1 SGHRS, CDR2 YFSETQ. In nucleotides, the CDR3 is TGCGCCAGCAGCTTGGCTTCACTGTCGGGCCTCTCCTACGAGCAGTACTTC. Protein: CASSLASLSGLSYEQYF.

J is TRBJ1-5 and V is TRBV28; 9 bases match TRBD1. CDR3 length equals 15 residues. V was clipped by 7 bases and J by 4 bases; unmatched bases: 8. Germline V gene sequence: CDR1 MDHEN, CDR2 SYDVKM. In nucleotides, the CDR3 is TGTGCCAGCATTCAACCGGGACAGGGAAATCAGCCCCAGCATTTT. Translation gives CASIQPGQGNQPQHF.

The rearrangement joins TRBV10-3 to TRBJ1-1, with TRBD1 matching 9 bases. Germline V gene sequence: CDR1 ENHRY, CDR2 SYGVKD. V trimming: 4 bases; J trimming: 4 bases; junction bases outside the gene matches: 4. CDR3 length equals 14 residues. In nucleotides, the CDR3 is TGTGCCATCAGTGGTGGGACAGGGACCACTGAAGCTTTCTTT. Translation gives CAISGGTGTTEAFF.

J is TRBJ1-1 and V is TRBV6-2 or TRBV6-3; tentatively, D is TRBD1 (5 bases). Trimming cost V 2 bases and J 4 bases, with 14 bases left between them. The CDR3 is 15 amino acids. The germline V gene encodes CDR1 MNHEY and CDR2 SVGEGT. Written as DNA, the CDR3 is TGTGCCAGCAGTTACGCGTCCCGTAGGGGCACTGAAGCTTTCTTT. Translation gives CASSYASRRGTEAFF.

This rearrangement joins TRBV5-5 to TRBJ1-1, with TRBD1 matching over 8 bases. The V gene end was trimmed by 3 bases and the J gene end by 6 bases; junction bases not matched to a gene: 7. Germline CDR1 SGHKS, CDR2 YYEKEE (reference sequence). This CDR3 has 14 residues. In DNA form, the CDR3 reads TGTGCCAGCAGCTACGACAGGGGAAGGGCTGAAGCTTTCTTT. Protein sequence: CASSYDRGRAEAFF. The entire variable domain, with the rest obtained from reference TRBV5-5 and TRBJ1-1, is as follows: DAGVTQSPTHLIKTRGQQVTLRCSPISGHKSVSWYQQVLGQGPQFIFQYYEKEERGRGNFPDRFSARQFPNYSSELNVNALLLGDSALYLCASSYDRGRAEAFFGQGTRLTVV.

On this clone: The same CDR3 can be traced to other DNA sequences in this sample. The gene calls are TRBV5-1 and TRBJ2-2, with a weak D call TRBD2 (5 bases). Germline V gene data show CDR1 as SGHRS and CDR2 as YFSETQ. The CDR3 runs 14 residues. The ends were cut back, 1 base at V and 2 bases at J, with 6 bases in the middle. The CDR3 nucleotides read TGCGCCAGCAGCTTGAGACTAAACACCGGGGAGCTGTTTTTT. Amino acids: CASSLRLNTGELFF.

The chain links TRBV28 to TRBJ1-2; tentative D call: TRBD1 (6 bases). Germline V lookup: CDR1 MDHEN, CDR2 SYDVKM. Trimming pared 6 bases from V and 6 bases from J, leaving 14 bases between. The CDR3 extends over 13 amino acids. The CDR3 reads CASSLLQGDGYTF. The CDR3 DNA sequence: TGTGCCAGCAGCCTATTACAGGGCGATGGCTACACCTTC.

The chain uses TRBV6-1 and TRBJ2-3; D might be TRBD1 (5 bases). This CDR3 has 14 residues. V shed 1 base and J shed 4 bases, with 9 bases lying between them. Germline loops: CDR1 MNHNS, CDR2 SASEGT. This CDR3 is CASSEGGAPDTQYF. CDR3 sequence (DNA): TGTGCCAGCAGTGAAGGGGGCGCCCCAGATACGCAGTATTTT.